This T cell receptor beta chain was recovered during a study of a mutant IDH1 vaccine in newly diagnosed glioma. The overall study: Mean patient age was roughly 43 years; approximately 60% were male and roughly 38% female. Before enrollment, patients got radiotherapy alone, temozolomide alone, or mostly the combination.

TCRdb's copy holds only in-frame clones and misses some; the assay was immunoSEQ multiplex PCR. Of about 58,000 clones listed, around 80% were seen once; the top ten hold around 7.4%. A remark on this clone: Its specificity is unknown.

Time point given: week 5, during vaccination. Alongside topical imiquimod, each dose of vaccine comprised 300 ug of mutant IDH1 20-mer peptide. This clonotype was obtained from a woman aged 50 to 65 with glioma. Sequences were derived from PBMCs, sampled from a glioma patient whose treatment included an IDH1 peptide vaccine.

CDR3 amino acids: CASSATELAFYEQYF. The CDR3 coding sequence is TGTGCCAGCAGTGCGACAGAGCTTGCATTCTACGAGCAGTACTTC. This chain links TRBV6-1 with TRBJ2-7; perhaps TRBD1 as D (5 bases). The CDR3 loop spans 15 amino acids. V was cut by 4 bases and J by 3 bases, with 16 bases left in between. From germline, CDR1 is MNHNS and CDR2 SASEGT.